Presented here are 23 T cell receptor beta chains from one specimen sequenced in a study of cytomegalovirus exposure and HLA in healthy donors. Use of 60 Vbeta and 13 Jbeta primers characterized the PCR. TCRdb keeps only in-frame clones here, not all; method: immunoSEQ multiplex PCR. Here the sample spans approximately 240,000 clones, 70% to 85% being singletons. Sequencing was performed on PBMCs. The receptors originated from a woman aged 55-69 years in good health and CMV-seropositive.

V usage is TRBV14 and J usage is TRBJ2-7; the match to TRBD2 covers 11 bases. CDR1 is SGHDN, CDR2 FVKESK, per germline. After removal of 4 bases from V and 3 bases from J, the junction contained 5 bases not matched to a gene. The CDR3 contains 15 residues. CDR3 coding DNA: TGTGCCAGCAGCCCACTAGCGGGAGTCGTCTACGAGCAGTACTTC. It is translated as CASSPLAGVVYEQYF.

V gene TRBV10-3 combines with J gene TRBJ2-1; D not resolved. CDR1 and CDR2 (germline): ENHRY, SYGVKD. This CDR3 comprises 12 residues. With 1 base removed from V and 4 bases from J, the gap between germline ends came to 2 bases. CDR3 loop: CAISELYNEQFF. Written as DNA, the CDR3 is TGTGCCATCAGTGAGTTATACAATGAGCAGTTCTTC.

This sequence joins TRBV9 and TRBJ2-3; 12 positions agree with TRBD2. V lost 2 bases and J lost 0; bases outside the gene matches: 10. This CDR3 is built from 19 residues. Germline CDR1 and CDR2: SGDLS and YYNGEE. The CDR3 spells CASSVVWTSGAASTDTQYF. DNA for the CDR3: TGTGCCAGCAGCGTTGTGTGGACTAGCGGGGCCGCAAGCACAGATACGCAGTATTTT.

The rearrangement uses TRBV6-1 and TRBJ1-3; maybe TRBD1 (6 bases). Trimming cost V 4 bases and J 6 bases, with 19 bases left between them. CDR3 length: 16 residues. CDR1 and CDR2 from the germline V gene are MNHNS and SASEGT. CDR3 amino acids: CASSGSRGRGENTIYF. The DNA of the CDR3 is TGTGCCAGCAGTGGATCAAGGGGGAGGGGGGAAAACACCATATATTTT.

This chain joins TRBV13 and TRBJ2-1; D unresolved. The CDR3 runs to 12 residues. The germline CDR1 and CDR2 sequences are PRHDT and FYEKMQ (reference sequence). Trimming left V 2 bases short and J 6 bases short, with 5 bases between. CDR3 DNA sequence: TGTGCCAGCAGCTTATATCCCAATGAGCAGTTCTTC. It encodes CASSLYPNEQFF.

The gene calls are TRBV10-3 and TRBJ2-6; D is uncertain. Germline V CDR1 and CDR2: ENHRY, SYGVKD. This CDR3 comprises 13 residues. The CDR3 loop reads CAFQDSGANVLTF. In DNA, the CDR3 is TGTGCATTCCAGGACTCTGGGGCCAACGTCCTGACTTTC.

The rearrangement links TRBV11-2 to TRBJ2-2, with unresolved D. V lost 1 base, J lost 3 bases, and 6 bases lay in between. Germline V gives CDR1 SGHAT, CDR2 FQNNGV. The CDR3 runs 14 residues. The CDR3 reads CASSLAQYTGELFF. DNA for the CDR3: TGTGCCAGCAGCTTAGCCCAGTACACCGGGGAGCTGTTTTTT.

This chain joins TRBV6-1 and TRBJ1-1, with D possibly being TRBD1 (5 bases). The germline V gene encodes CDR1 MNHNS and CDR2 SASEGT. The V end was cut by 6 bases, the J end by 5 bases, with 13 bases between. CDR3 size: 13 residues. CDR3: CASSPRGETEAFF. DNA of the CDR3: TGTGCCAGCAGCCCTCGGGGGGAAACTGAAGCTTTCTTT.

The J gene is TRBJ2-3, the V gene TRBV19, with 13 bases identical to TRBD2. The CDR3 has 15 amino acids. The J segment lost 5 bases and the V segment lost 8 bases, leaving 7 bases of the junction unmatched. Per the germline V gene, CDR1 is LNHDA and CDR2 is SQIVND (reference sequence). CDR3 in DNA: TGTGCCAGTGGAATGGGACTAGCGGGACGAGATACGCAGTATTTT. Amino acid sequence: CASGMGLAGRDTQYF.

The chain uses TRBV19 and TRBJ1-3, with D possibly being TRBD1 (6 bases). V was shortened by 6 bases and J by 2 bases, with 11 bases between the two germline ends. The CDR3 runs to 14 residues. The germline gives CDR1 LNHDA, CDR2 SQIVND (reference sequence). CDR3 in DNA: TGTGCCAGTAGGGACAGTTCTGCTGGAAACACCATATATTTT. It encodes CASRDSSAGNTIYF.

The rearrangement links TRBV6-1 to TRBJ1-1, with 7 bases fitting TRBD1. The V gene's germline CDR1 is MNHNS and CDR2 SASEGT. The V gene end was trimmed by 5 bases and the J gene end by 3 bases; junction bases not matched to a gene: 6. The CDR3 is 14 amino acids. CDR3 amino acids: CASSTTGRDTEAFF. The CDR3 nucleotides are TGTGCCAGCAGTACGACAGGGCGGGACACTGAAGCTTTCTTT.

This clone showed up just a few times. The V gene is TRBV2, the J gene TRBJ2-7, with 10 bases identical to TRBD1. After removal of 7 bases from V and 1 base from J, the junction contained 4 bases not matched to a gene. The CDR3 is 14 amino acids. CDR1 and CDR2 (germline): SNHLY, FYNNEI. The CDR3 here is CASTWDRGSYEQYF. As DNA, the CDR3 is TGTGCCAGCACCTGGGACAGGGGTTCCTACGAGCAGTACTTC.

V gene TRBV2 combines with J gene TRBJ2-1; 9 bases match TRBD2. Germline loops: CDR1 SNHLY, CDR2 FYNNEI. V lost 5 bases, J lost 6 bases, and 8 bases stayed unmatched. The CDR3 spans 15 residues. In DNA, the CDR3 is TGTGCCAGCAGTCAAACGGGACTAGCAAGCAATGAGCAGTTCTTC. This gives the protein CASSQTGLASNEQFF.

The genes are TRBV18 and TRBJ2-1; 15 bases are shared with TRBD2. In germline, CDR1 is KGHSH, CDR2 LQKENI. The CDR3 totals 15 residues. The trim removed 6 bases at V and 7 bases at J, leaving 4 bases unmatched. The CDR3 DNA follows: TGTGCCAGCTCCCAAGGGACTAGCGGGGGGAATGAGCAGTTCTTC. It yields the protein CASSQGTSGGNEQFF.

The chain couples TRBV28 to TRBJ2-6; possible D gene TRBD2, 6 bases. V was pared by 0 bases and J by 2 bases, with 8 bases between. Germline V lookup: CDR1 MDHEN, CDR2 SYDVKM. The CDR3 contains 16 residues. CDR3 region: CASSLWGGPGANVLTF. As DNA, the CDR3 is TGTGCCAGCAGTTTATGGGGGGGACCTGGGGCCAACGTCCTGACTTTC.

This clone has more than one count but fewer than ten. This chain uses TRBV7-9 with TRBJ2-1, with D maybe TRBD2 (5 bases). V lost 6 bases, J lost 2 bases, and 11 bases lay in between. The CDR3 is 14 residues long. Germline loops: CDR1 SEHNR, CDR2 FQNEAQ (reference sequence). CDR3 loop: CASSPTSTYNEQFF. The CDR3, as DNA: TGTGCCAGCAGTCCAACTAGTACCTACAATGAGCAGTTCTTC.

The chain employs TRBV7-2 and TRBJ2-2; 12 bases map to TRBD2. Germline assignment: CDR1 SGHTA and CDR2 FQGNSA. This CDR3 is 15 amino acids long. V lost 3 bases to trimming and J lost 8 bases; unmatched junction nucleotides: 4. In DNA form, the CDR3 reads TGTGCCAGCAGCTTTACTAGCGGGAGGTTAGGGGAGCTGTTTTTT. Protein product: CASSFTSGRLGELFF.

CDR3 protein: CASSVDPGQGYEQYF. The CDR3 nucleotides read TGTGCCAGCAGCGTGGATCCGGGACAGGGCTACGAGCAGTACTTC. The V gene is TRBV9, the J gene TRBJ2-7, with TRBD1 matching 9 bases. Germline lookup yields CDR1 SGDLS and CDR2 YYNGEE. Trimming removed 2 bases from V and 3 bases from J; junction bases left unmatched: 6. This CDR3 has 15 amino acids.

The chain couples TRBV9 to TRBJ2-3; 13 bases match TRBD2. The ends lost 3 bases at V and 2 bases at J; junction bases unmatched: 6. CDR3 size: 17 residues. Germline CDR1 is SGDLS and CDR2 is YYNGEE. The CDR3 DNA is TGTGCCAGCAGCGGGACTAGCGGGGGCCCTTACACAGATACGCAGTATTTT. It codes for CASSGTSGGPYTDTQYF.

The J gene is TRBJ1-1, the V gene TRBV4-3; no firm D call. This CDR3 spans 15 amino acids. Deletions cut 4 bases from V and 0 bases from J, with 12 bases between. Germline CDR1 LGHNA, CDR2 YSLEER. The CDR3 region is CASSPTTYMNTEAFF. The DNA of the CDR3 is TGCGCCAGCAGCCCGACGACATACATGAACACTGAAGCTTTCTTT.

J is TRBJ1-4 and V is TRBV5-1; tentatively, D is TRBD1 (6 bases). The CDR3 length is 16 residues. With 3 bases removed from V and 0 bases from J, the gap between germline ends came to 12 bases. The germline V gene encodes CDR1 SGHRS and CDR2 YFSETQ. Here the CDR3 reads CASSWAGAATNEKLFF. The CDR3 DNA sequence: TGCGCCAGCAGCTGGGCAGGGGCTGCAACTAATGAAAAACTGTTTTTT.

The chain has TRBV9 and TRBJ1-6, with TRBD1 identical over 10 bases. CDR3 length equals 17 residues. CDR1 and CDR2 (germline): SGDLS, YYNGEE. Germline trimming cut 4 bases from V and 1 base from J; bases unmatched to any gene: 5. CDR3 sequence: CASSRDRGGSYNSPLHF. CDR3 bases: TGTGCCAGCAGCAGGGACAGGGGAGGATCCTATAATTCACCCCTCCACTTT.

The CDR3 protein is CASSLYHGGSYNEQFF. In DNA, the CDR3 is TGTGCCAGCAGCTTGTACCACGGGGGTTCCTACAATGAGCAGTTCTTC. This rearrangement joins TRBV5-6 to TRBJ2-1, with TRBD2 as a possible D gene (6 bases). This CDR3 contains 16 residues. The germline V and J ends were trimmed by 1 base and 1 base, with 12 bases remaining between them. Per the germline V gene, CDR1 is SGHDT and CDR2 is YYEEEE. The full variable domain, its missing parts supplied by reference TRBV5-6 and TRBJ2-1, is DAGVTQSPTHLIKTRGQQVTLRCSPKSGHDTVSWYQQALGQGPQFIFQYYEEEERQRGNFPDRFSGHQFPNYSSELNVNALLLGDSALYLCASSLYHGGSYNEQFFGPGTRLTVL.